This record looks at one T cell receptor (beta chain) sequence and its context. Its antigen remains undetermined. Per-base qualities were not stored, and no clone one base away is much larger. At diagnosis, tumor, uninvolved tumor-adjacent lung and peripheral blood were collected and then preserved as a mix of FFPE and fresh-frozen material. For TCR repertoire profiling, the blood samples were analyzed as peripheral blood mononuclear cells. CDR1 and CDR2 are drawn from the germline V gene: SGHTA, FQGNSA. The CDR3 measures 14 amino acids from cysteine to phenylalanine. Only CDR3 DNA remains: 42 bases, in frame from the first base. V loses 7 bases, J loses 0 bases, and the germline ends lie 9 bases apart. This sample was included in a study of T cells in localized non-small cell lung cancer (dated by TCRdb to the early 2020s). General notes on the study: The study analyzed T cell repertoires of about 230 early-stage NSCLC patients, comparing tumors and uninvolved tumor-adjacent lungs. The cohort comprised some 220 treatment-naïve NSCLC patients with resected, localized lung tumors. A mean age of around 66 years was recorded for the NSCLC patients, of whom some 130 were male and 85 to 110 were female.

What the authors observed across the whole study: Multi-region tumor sequencing was not performed, so intratumor heterogeneity could not be excluded. Because the study design was exploratory, TCR variables were selected using unadjusted p-values without false-discovery rate correction. A median of approximately 55 of the top 100 tumor clones were detected in paired uninvolved adjacent lung, and 28 of these tumor clones were also found among the top 100 clones of the paired uninvolved adjacent lung. Uninvolved tumor-adjacent lung showed the highest T cell clonality, higher than tumor, which suggests more focused antigenic responses in the uninvolved tumor-adjacent lung. Longer overall survival was associated with higher T cell density in blood, whereas shorter survival was associated with higher clonality in adjacent lung.

The immunoSEQ Assay was used to sequence TCR beta CDR3 regions from DNA. In the paper's pipeline: To compute T cell density, TCR beta template counts were normalized to usable DNA, which was estimated by amplifying housekeeping genes. Richness was estimated with the preseqR package, extrapolating to 400,000 templates for PBMC samples and 120,000 templates for tissue samples. Clonality was defined as one minus Pielou's evenness. Tissue-enriched TCRs were identified by differential abundance testing using productive amino-acid clonotypes, minimum total count 5 and alpha 0.1. The Jaccard Index and the Morisita Overlap Index were used to measure how much the repertoires overlapped between compartments. GLIPH grouped TCR beta CDR3s together with public tetramer-defined viral CDR3s, and a viral motif had to include at least three viral sequences and show V-gene enrichment. The table comes from immuneACCESS by way of TCRdb, which keeps in-frame sequences with V and J called. Part of the clones is missing from these tables; in studies checked, under half for an unresolved V gene and the rest for unknown reasons. V, J and clone size were drawn from that table, and D and trimming were deduced from the DNA. Across this sample there are 45,000 to 60,000 clones, with 86% seen only once. Roughly 2.5% of the sample comes from the top ten.

The sample consisted of PBMCs, taken before any cancer treatment. The sequence is built from TRBV7-2 and TRBJ2-2, with no confident D gene call. The clonotype comes from a man aged 35 to 69 with stage II lung adenocarcinoma. The DNA is TGTGCCAGCAAGGCGGAACCGAACACCGGGGAGCTGTTTTTT. Its translation reads: CASKAEPNTGELFF. The CDR3 plus the reference TRBV7-2 and TRBJ2-2 genes for the other parts give the full variable domain: GAGVSQSPSNKVTEKGKDVELRCDPISGHTALYWYRQSLGQGLEFLIYFQGNSAPDKSGLPSDRFSAERTGGSVSTLTIQRTQQEDSAVYLCASKAEPNTGELFFGEGSRLTVL.